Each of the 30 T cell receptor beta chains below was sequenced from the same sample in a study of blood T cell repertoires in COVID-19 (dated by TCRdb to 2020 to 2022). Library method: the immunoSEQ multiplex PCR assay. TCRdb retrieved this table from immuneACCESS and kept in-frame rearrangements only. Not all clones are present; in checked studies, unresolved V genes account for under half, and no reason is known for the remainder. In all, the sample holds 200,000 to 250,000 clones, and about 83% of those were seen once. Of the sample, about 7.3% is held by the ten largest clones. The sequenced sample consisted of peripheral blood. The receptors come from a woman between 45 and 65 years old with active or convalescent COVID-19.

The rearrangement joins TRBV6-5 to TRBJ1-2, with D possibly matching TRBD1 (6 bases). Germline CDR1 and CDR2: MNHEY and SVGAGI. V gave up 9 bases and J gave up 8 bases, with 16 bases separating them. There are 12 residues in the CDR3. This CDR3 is CASTGTRLGYTF. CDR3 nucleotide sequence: TGTGCCAGTACAGGGACGAGGTTGGGCTACACCTTC.

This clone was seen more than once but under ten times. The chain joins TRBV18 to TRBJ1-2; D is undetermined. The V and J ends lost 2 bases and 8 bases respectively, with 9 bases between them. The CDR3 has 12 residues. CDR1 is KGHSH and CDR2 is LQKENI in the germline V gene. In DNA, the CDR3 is TGTGCCAGCTCACCAAGTGAGGGAGGCTACACCTTC. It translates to CASSPSEGGYTF.

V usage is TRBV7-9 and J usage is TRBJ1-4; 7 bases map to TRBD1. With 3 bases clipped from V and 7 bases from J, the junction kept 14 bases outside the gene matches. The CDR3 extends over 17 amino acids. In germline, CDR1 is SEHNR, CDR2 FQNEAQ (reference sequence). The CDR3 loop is CASSFRTGQNFIEKLFF. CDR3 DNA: TGTGCCAGCAGCTTTCGAACGGGACAGAATTTCATTGAAAAACTGTTTTTT.

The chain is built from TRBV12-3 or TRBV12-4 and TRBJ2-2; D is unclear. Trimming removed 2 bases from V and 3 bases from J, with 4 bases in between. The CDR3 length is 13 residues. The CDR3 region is CASSLTDTGELFF. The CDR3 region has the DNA TGTGCCAGCAGTTTAACAGACACCGGGGAGCTGTTTTTT.

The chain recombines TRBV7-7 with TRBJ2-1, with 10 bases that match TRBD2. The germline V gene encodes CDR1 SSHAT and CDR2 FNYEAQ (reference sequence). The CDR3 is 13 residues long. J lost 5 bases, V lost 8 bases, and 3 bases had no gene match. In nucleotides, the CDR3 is TGTGCCAGCGGGGGACTAGCGAACAATGAGCAGTTCTTC. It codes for CASGGLANNEQFF. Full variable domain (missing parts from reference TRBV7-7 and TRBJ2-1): GAGVSQSPRYKVTKRGQDVTLRCDPISSHATLYWYQQALGQGPEFLTYFNYEAQPDKSGLPSDRFSAERPEGSISTLTIQRTEQRDSAMYRCASGGLANNEQFFGPGTRLTVL.

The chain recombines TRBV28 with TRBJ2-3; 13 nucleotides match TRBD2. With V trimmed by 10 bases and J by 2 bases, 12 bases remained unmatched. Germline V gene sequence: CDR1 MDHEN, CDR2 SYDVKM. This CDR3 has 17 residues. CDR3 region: CATKRLAGGQVTDTQYF. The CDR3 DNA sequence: TGTGCCACCAAACGACTAGCGGGGGGCCAAGTCACAGATACGCAGTATTTT.

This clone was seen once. The CDR3 here is CASSTSYEQYF. The CDR3 DNA follows: TGTGCCAGCAGCACATCCTACGAGCAGTACTTC. This rearrangement joins TRBV5-6 to TRBJ2-7, with no clear D. The CDR3 is 11 amino acids. V gave up 4 bases and J gave up 1 base, with 3 bases separating them. Germline V gene data show CDR1 as SGHDT and CDR2 as YYEEEE. The complete variable domain, with remaining parts taken from reference TRBV5-6 and TRBJ2-7, reads DAGVTQSPTHLIKTRGQQVTLRCSPKSGHDTVSWYQQALGQGPQFIFQYYEEEERQRGNFPDRFSGHQFPNYSSELNVNALLLGDSALYLCASSTSYEQYFGPGTRLTVT.

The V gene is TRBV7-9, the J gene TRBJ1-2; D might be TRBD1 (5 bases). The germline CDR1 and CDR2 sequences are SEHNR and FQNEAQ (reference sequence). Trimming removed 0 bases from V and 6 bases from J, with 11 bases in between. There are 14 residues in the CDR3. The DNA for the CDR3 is TGTGCCAGCAGCTTAGCGCGGGCGGGGGATGGCTACACCTTC. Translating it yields CASSLARAGDGYTF. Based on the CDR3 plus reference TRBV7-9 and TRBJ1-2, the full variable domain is DTGVSQNPRHKITKRGQNVTFRCDPISEHNRLYWYRQTLGQGPEFLTYFQNEAQLEKSRLLSDRFSAERPKGSFSTLEIQRTEQGDSAMYLCASSLARAGDGYTFGSGTRLTVV.

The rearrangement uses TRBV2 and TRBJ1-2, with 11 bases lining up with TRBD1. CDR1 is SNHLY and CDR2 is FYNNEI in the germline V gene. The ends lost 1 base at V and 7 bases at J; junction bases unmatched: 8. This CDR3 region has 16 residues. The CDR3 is CASSEGGVGQGAGYTF. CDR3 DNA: TGTGCCAGCAGTGAAGGGGGTGTAGGACAGGGGGCTGGCTACACCTTC.

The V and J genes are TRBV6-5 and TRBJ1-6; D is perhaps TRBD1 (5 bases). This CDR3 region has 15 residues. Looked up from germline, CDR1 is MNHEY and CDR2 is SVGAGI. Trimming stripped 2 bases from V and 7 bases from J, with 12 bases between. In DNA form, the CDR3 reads TGTGCCAGCAGTTACGCAGGGAGGAAGAATTCACCCCTCCACTTT. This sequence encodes CASSYAGRKNSPLHF.

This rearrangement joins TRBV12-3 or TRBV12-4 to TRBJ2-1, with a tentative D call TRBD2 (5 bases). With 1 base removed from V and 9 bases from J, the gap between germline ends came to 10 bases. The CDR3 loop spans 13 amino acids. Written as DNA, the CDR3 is TGTGCCAGCAGTTTAGGGGGAGAGGCTGAGCAGTTCTTC. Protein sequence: CASSLGGEAEQFF.

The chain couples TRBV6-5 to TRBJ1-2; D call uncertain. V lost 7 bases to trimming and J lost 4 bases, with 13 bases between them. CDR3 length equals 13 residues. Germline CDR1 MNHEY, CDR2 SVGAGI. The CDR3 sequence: CASNGGFGYGYTF. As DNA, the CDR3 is TGTGCCAGCAACGGAGGGTTCGGCTATGGCTACACCTTC.

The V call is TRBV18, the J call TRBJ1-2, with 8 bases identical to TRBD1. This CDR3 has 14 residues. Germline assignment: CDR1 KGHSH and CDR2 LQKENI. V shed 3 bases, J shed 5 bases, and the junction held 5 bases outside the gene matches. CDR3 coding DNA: TGTGCCAGCTCACCGGCAGGGGGCGATTATGGCTACACCTTC. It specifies CASSPAGGDYGYTF.

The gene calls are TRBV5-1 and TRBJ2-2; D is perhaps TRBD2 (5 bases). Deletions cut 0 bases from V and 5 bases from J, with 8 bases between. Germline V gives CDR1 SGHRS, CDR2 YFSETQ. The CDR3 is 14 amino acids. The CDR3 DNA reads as TGCGCCAGCAGCTTGGTTTCGGGAACCGGGGAGCTGTTTTTT. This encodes CASSLVSGTGELFF.

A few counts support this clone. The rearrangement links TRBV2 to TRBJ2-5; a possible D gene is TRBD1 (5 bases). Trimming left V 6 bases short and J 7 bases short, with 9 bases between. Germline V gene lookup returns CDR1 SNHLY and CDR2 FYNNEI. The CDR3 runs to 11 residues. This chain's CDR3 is CASSDQGTQYF. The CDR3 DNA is TGTGCCAGCAGCGATCAGGGGACCCAGTACTTC.

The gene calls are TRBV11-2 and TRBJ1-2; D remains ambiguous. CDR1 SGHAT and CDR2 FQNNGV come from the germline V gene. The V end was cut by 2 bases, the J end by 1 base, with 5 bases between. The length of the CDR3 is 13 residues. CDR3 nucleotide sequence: TGTGCCAGCAGCTTAAGAGATAACTATGGCTACACCTTC. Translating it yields CASSLRDNYGYTF.

The CDR3 is CASSPRLGEAFF. The CDR3, as DNA: TGTGCCAGCTCCCCCAGGCTGGGAGAGGCTTTCTTT. The chain combines TRBV18 with TRBJ1-1; D gene uncertain. Trimming removed 6 bases at V and 11 bases at J, with 16 bases between. Germline assignment: CDR1 KGHSH and CDR2 LQKENI. This CDR3 has 12 residues.

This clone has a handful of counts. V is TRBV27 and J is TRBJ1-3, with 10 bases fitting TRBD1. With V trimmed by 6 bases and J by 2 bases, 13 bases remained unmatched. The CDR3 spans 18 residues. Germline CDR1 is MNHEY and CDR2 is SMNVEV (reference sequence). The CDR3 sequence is CASSPGTGATLTGNTIYF. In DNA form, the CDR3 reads TGTGCCAGCAGCCCCGGGACAGGGGCAACCCTCACTGGAAACACCATATATTTT.

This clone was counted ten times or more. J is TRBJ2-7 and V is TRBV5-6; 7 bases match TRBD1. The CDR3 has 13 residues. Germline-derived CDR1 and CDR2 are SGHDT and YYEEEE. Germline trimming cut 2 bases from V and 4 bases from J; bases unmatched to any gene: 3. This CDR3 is CASSLETGYEQYF. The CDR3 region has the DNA TGTGCCAGCAGCTTAGAGACAGGGTACGAGCAGTACTTC.

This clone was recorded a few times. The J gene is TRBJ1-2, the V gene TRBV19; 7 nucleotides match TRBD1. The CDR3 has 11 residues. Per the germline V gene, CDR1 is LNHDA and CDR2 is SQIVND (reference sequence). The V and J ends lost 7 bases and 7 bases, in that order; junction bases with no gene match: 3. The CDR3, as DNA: TGTGCCAGTAACCAGGGGGTTGGCTACACCTTC. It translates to CASNQGVGYTF.

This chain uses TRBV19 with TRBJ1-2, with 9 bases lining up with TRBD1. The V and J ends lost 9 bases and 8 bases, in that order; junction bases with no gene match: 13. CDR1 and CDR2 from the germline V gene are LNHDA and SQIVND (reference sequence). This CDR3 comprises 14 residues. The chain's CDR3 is CASKLPGQGRGYTF. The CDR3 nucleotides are TGTGCCAGCAAGCTTCCGGGACAGGGAAGGGGCTACACCTTC.

This CDR3 is CASSQRAGPGEEQYV. CDR3 coding DNA: TGTGCCAGCTCACAACGGGCGGGCCCCGGGGAGGAGCAGTACGTC. J is TRBJ2-7 and V is TRBV18; D possibly corresponds to TRBD2 (5 bases). Per the germline V gene, CDR1 is KGHSH and CDR2 is LQKENI. V was shortened by 4 bases and J by 7 bases, with 20 bases between the two germline ends. CDR3 length: 15 residues.

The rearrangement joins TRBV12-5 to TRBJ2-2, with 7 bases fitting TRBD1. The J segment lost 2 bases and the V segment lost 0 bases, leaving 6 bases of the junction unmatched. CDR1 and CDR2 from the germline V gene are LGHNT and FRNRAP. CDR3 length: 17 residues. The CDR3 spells CASGLVRWDSNTGELFF. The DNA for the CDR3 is TGTGCTAGTGGTTTGGTAAGATGGGACAGTAACACCGGGGAGCTGTTTTTT.

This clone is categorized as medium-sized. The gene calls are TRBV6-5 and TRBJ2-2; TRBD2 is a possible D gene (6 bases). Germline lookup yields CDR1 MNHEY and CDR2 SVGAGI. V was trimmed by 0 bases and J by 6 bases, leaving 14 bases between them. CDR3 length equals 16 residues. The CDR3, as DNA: TGTGCCAGCAGTTACTCGACCGGGGGAGACGCCGGGGAGCTGTTTTTT. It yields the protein CASSYSTGGDAGELFF.

The CDR3 loop is CASSHGNRSPLHF. CDR3 bases: TGTGCCAGCAGCCACGGGAATCGATCACCCCTCCACTTT. The chain combines TRBV3-1 (or the pseudogene TRBV3-2) with TRBJ1-6; D gene ambiguous. The CDR3 covers 13 residues. The V gene lost 3 bases and the J gene lost 10 bases, with 10 bases spanning the gap. The germline CDR1 and CDR2 sequences are LGHDT and YNNKEL (reference sequence).

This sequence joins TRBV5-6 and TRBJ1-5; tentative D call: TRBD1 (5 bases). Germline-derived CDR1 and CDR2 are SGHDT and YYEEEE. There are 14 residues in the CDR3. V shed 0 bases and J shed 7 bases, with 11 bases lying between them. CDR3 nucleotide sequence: TGTGCCAGCAGCTTGGAGGGGTGGTCACAGCCCCAGCATTTT. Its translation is CASSLEGWSQPQHF.

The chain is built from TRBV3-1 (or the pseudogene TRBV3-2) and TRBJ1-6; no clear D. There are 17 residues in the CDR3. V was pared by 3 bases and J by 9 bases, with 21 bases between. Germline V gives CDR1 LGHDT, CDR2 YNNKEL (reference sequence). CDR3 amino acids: CASSQDWRREEASPLHF. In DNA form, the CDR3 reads TGTGCCAGCAGCCAGGATTGGAGAAGGGAGGAGGCTTCACCCCTCCACTTT.

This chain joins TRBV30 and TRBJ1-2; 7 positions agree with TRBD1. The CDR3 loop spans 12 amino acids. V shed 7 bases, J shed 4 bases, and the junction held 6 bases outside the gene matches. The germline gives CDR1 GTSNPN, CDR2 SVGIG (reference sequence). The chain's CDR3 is CASQTGIYGYTF. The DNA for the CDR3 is TGTGCCTCTCAGACAGGGATCTATGGCTACACCTTC.

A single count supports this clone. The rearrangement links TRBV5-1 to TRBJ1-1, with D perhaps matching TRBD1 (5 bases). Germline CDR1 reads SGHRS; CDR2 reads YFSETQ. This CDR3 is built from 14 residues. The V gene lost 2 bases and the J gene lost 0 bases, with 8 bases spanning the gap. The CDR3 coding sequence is TGCGCCAGCAGCTTCGGACAATTGAACACTGAAGCTTTCTTT. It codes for CASSFGQLNTEAFF.

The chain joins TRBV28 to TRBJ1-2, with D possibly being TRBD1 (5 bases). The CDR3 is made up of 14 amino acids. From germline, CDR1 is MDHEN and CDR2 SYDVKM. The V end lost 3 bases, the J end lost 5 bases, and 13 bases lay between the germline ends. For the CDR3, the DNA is TGTGCCAGCAGTTTGATTAGGGGTTTATATGGCTACACCTTC. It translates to CASSLIRGLYGYTF.